The rows below give T cell receptor beta chains drawn from one sample of a study of shared clonotypes between healthy human individuals. Assay used: immunoSEQ multiplex PCR; TCRdb lists only in-frame clones, some missing. This sample has about 2.5 million clones, with roughly 92% found just once. Sequencing was carried out using naive CD4+ T cells from PBMCs. All receptors derive from a man aged 18 to 35 in good health. Some clones in this sample may be carry-over from other donors' samples. CDR3s leave out the opening cysteine and the closing phenylalanine or tryptophan.

CDR3: ASRGANTGELF; J: TRBJ2-2; V: TRBV27
CDR3: SVEGDRAYEQY; J: TRBJ2-7; V: TRBV29-1
CDR3: AWRGGGTQY; J: TRBJ2-3; V: TRBV30
CDR3: ASGTGLAGGFVETQY; J: TRBJ2-5; V: TRBV12-5
CDR3: ASSVSSGSSSYNEQF; J: TRBJ2-1; V: TRBV5-1
CDR3: AWSPAVSGERLF; J: TRBJ1-4; V: TRBV30
CDR3: ASSLTSYNEQF; J: TRBJ2-1; V: TRBV7-9
CDR3: ASNLGGRGLSGAF; J: TRBJ1-1; V: TRBV19
CDR3: ASSLMRGAGEKLF; J: TRBJ1-4; V: TRBV28
CDR3: ASSIVGGAQEQY; J: TRBJ2-7; V: TRBV19
CDR3: ASSPLRGRTSTDTQY; J: TRBJ2-3; V: TRBV4-1
CDR3: ASSRDSGTKTYEQY; J: TRBJ2-7; V: TRBV19
CDR3: ASSGARAGNQPQH; J: TRBJ1-5; V: TRBV19
CDR3: ASSTPTEVNTEAF; J: TRBJ1-1; V: TRBV21-1
CDR3: ASRRDRGNTEAF; J: TRBJ1-1; V: TRBV21-1
CDR3: ASSSPGQGHHEAF; J: TRBJ1-1; V: TRBV11-2
CDR3: ASNEVVNTEAF; J: TRBJ1-1; V: TRBV2
CDR3: ASSLRSGGGNEAF; J: TRBJ1-1; V: TRBV7-2
CDR3: ASSLMGAGASEQY; J: TRBJ2-7; V: TRBV7-2
CDR3: ASSLFGQRLSTDTQY; J: TRBJ2-3; V: TRBV27
CDR3: ASSSNWGTPSYNEQF; J: TRBJ2-1; V: TRBV5-1
CDR3: AWSVRNFEQF; J: TRBJ2-1; V: TRBV30
CDR3: ASSLVSPANTEAF; J: TRBJ1-1; V: TRBV7-9
CDR3: ASSLGRARSYEQY; J: TRBJ2-7; V: TRBV5-8
CDR3: ASSVPGQNTEAF; J: TRBJ1-1; V: TRBV28
CDR3: ATQDNGGTEAF; J: TRBJ1-1; V: TRBV6-1
CDR3: ASSQGSGDTQY; J: TRBJ2-3; V: TRBV14
CDR3: ASRNRAGARSEQY; J: TRBJ2-7; V: TRBV6-5
CDR3: ASSSSTGTSGRVSYEQY; J: TRBJ2-7; V: TRBV5-1
CDR3: ASSITSGYNEQF; J: TRBJ2-1; V: TRBV5-1
CDR3: ASSAQGADTEAF; J: TRBJ1-1; V: TRBV2
CDR3: ASSKGSGLAAPQETQY; J: TRBJ2-5; V: TRBV21-1
CDR3: ASSDQFRGTQY; J: TRBJ2-3; V: TRBV25-1
CDR3: ASRRRIPYEQY; J: TRBJ2-7; V: TRBV2
CDR3: ASSLLGGPGETQY; J: TRBJ2-5; V: TRBV5-1
CDR3: ASSLGGQGPLAEQF; J: TRBJ2-1; V: TRBV5-4
CDR3: ASSGTVSTDTQY; J: TRBJ2-3; V: TRBV5-1
CDR3: ASSLEPSSSYEQY; J: TRBJ2-7; V: TRBV7-6
CDR3: ASSIQGWEQY; J: TRBJ2-7; V: TRBV7-9
CDR3: ASSQPGNQPQH; J: TRBJ1-5; V: TRBV7-6
CDR3: ASSLGEGWNTEAF; J: TRBJ1-1; V: TRBV28
CDR3: SAERGPGTGGITEAF; J: TRBJ1-1; V: TRBV29-1
CDR3: ASKSFSGNTIY; J: TRBJ1-3; V: TRBV6-5
CDR3: ASSDSPAAYNEQF; J: TRBJ2-1; V: TRBV6-4
CDR3: ASSFNPGAWEPQH; J: TRBJ1-5; V: TRBV7-2
CDR3: ASSRVSGVGEQY; J: TRBJ2-7; V: TRBV10-1
CDR3: ASSFQPGLAGLPDTQY; J: TRBJ2-3; V: TRBV27
CDR3: ASSFSALTWVEQY; J: TRBJ2-3; V: TRBV7-9
CDR3: ASSLAASADWQRDYEQY; J: TRBJ2-7; V: TRBV7-2
CDR3: ASSYGTGYEQY; J: TRBJ2-7; V: TRBV6-5
CDR3: ASSLVPEANNYGYT; J: TRBJ1-2; V: TRBV5-4
CDR3: ASSVYPSGSTDTQY; J: TRBJ2-3; V: TRBV9
CDR3: ASSVLAGGGLDTQY; J: TRBJ2-3; V: TRBV9
CDR3: ASSSLDREATEAF; J: TRBJ1-1; V: TRBV27
CDR3: ASSQDRLSGNTIY; J: TRBJ1-3; V: TRBV5-1
CDR3: ASSPTGGTLRETQY; J: TRBJ2-5; V: TRBV18
CDR3: ASTSTDTQY; J: TRBJ2-3; V: TRBV27
CDR3: ASSLGGNGYT; J: TRBJ1-2; V: TRBV28
CDR3: ASSYSRGNQPQH; J: TRBJ1-5; V: TRBV6-5
CDR3: ASSLAVSANEQF; J: TRBJ2-1; V: TRBV5-4